These 2 T cell receptor beta chains were sequenced from one sample in a study of T cells of healthy individuals. From the 5' RACE reads, TCRdb called clonotypes with MiXCR, one entry per CDR3 protein. The sample holds about 82,000 distinct CDR3 sequences, roughly 5% seen once. The source of these receptors is a female donor in good health.

V and J are TRBV27 and TRBJ1-2; D may be TRBD1 (6 bases). CDR1 is MNHEY, CDR2 SMNVEV, per germline (reference sequence). This CDR3 has 15 amino acids. Trimming left V 6 bases short and J 0 bases short, with 14 bases between. The CDR3 nucleotides are TGTGCCAGCAGATACGGACAGCAAGCTAACTATGGCTACACCTTC. This encodes CASRYGQQANYGYTF.

This clonotype was detected many times. The chain combines TRBV12-3 or TRBV12-4 with TRBJ1-5, with no clear D. The germline V and J ends were trimmed by 0 bases and 5 bases, with 5 bases remaining between them. This CDR3 is 13 amino acids long. Here the CDR3 reads CASSLAPHQPQHF. The CDR3 coding sequence is TGTGCCAGCAGTTTAGCGCCTCATCAGCCCCAGCATTTT.